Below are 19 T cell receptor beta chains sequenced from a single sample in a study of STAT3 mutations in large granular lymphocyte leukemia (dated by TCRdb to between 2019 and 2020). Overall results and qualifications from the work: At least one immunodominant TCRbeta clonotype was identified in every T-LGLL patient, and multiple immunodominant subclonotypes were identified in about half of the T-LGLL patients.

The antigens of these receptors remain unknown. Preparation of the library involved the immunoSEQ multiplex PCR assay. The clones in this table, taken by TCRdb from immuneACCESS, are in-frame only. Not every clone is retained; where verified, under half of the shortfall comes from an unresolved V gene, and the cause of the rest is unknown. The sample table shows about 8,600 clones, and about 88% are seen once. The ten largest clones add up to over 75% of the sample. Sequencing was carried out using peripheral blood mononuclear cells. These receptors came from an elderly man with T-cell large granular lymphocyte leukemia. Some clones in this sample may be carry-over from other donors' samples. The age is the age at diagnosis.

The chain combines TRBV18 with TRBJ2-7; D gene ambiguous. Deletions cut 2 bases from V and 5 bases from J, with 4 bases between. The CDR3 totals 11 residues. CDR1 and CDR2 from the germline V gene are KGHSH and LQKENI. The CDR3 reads CASSPKDEQYF. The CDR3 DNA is TGTGCCAGCTCACCAAAGGACGAGCAGTACTTC.

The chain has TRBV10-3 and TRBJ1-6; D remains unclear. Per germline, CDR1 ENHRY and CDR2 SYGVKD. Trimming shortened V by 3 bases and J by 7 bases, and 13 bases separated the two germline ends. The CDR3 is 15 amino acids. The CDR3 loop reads CAISDSVPHNSPLHF. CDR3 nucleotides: TGTGCCATCAGTGATTCGGTACCTCACAATTCACCCCTCCACTTT.

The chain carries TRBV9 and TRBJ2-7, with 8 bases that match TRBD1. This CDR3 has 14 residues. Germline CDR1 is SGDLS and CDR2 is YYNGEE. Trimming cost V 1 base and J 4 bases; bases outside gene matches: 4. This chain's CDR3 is CASSVTGGPYEQYF. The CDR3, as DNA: TGTGCCAGCAGCGTAACAGGGGGACCGTACGAGCAGTACTTC.

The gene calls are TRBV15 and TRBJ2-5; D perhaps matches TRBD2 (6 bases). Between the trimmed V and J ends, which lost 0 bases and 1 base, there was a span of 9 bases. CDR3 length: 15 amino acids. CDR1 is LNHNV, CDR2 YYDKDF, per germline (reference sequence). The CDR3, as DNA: TGTGCCACCAGCAGAGACCGGGGGACCCAAGAGACCCAGTACTTC. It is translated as CATSRDRGTQETQYF.

The DNA of the CDR3 is TGTGCCAGCAGCTCGGGACCCCCGAACACTGAAGCTTTCTTT. It specifies CASSSGPPNTEAFF. The J gene is TRBJ1-1, the V gene TRBV7-2; possibly TRBD1 for D (5 bases). The germline gives CDR1 SGHTA, CDR2 FQGNSA. The V end lost 4 bases, the J end lost 1 base, and 10 bases lay between the germline ends. The CDR3 consists of 14 residues.

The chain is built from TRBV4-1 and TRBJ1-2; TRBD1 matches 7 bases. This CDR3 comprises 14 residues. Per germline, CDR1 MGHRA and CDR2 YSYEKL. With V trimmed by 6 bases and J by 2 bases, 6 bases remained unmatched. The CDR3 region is CASRDRRVNYGYTF. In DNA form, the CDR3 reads TGCGCCAGCAGGGACAGGAGGGTCAACTATGGCTACACCTTC.

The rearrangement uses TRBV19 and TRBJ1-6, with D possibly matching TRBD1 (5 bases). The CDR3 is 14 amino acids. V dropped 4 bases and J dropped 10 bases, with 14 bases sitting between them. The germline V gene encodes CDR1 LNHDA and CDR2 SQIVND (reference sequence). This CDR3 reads CASSTYGGKSPLHF. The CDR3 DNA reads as TGTGCCAGTAGTACCTACGGGGGGAAATCACCCCTCCACTTT.

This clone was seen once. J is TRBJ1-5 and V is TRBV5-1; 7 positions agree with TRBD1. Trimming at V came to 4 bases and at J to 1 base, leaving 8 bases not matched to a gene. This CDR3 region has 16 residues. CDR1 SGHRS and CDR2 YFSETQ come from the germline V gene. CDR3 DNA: TGCGCCAGCAGCCCCGGAGAGGGGGCGAGCAATCAGCCCCAGCATTTT. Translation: CASSPGEGASNQPQHF.

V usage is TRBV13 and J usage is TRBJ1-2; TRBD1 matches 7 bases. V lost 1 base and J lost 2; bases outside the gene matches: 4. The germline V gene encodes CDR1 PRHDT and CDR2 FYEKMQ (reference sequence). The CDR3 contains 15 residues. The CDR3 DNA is TGTGCCAGCAGCTTAGCGGGCAGGGGGAACTATGGCTACACCTTC. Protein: CASSLAGRGNYGYTF.

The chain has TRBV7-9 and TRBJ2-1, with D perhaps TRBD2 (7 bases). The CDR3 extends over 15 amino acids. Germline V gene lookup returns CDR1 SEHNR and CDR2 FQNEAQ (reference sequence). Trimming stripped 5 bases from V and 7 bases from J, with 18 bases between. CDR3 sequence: CASSPREGGRNEQFF. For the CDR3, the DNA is TGTGCCAGCAGCCCCAGGGAGGGGGGCCGGAATGAGCAGTTCTTC.

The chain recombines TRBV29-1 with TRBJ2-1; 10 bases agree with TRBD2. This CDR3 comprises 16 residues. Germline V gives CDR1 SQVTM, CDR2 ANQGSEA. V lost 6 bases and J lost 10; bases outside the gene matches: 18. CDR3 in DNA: TGCAGCGTCTTCCTCAGGGGGAGCGGGGGGGCGTGGGAGCAGTTCTTC. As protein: CSVFLRGSGGAWEQFF.

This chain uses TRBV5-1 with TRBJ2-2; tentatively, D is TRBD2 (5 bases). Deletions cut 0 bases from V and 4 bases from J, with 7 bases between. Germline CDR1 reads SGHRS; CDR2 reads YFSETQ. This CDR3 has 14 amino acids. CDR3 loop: CASSLAGVTGELFF. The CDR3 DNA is TGCGCCAGCAGCTTGGCCGGGGTCACCGGGGAGCTGTTTTTT.

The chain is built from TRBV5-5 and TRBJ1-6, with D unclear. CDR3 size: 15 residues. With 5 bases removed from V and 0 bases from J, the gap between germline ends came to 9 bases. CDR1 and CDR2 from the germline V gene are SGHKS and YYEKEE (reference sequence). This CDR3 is CASSSPGSYNSPLHF. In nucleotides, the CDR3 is TGTGCCAGCAGTTCCCCCGGCTCCTATAATTCACCCCTCCACTTT.

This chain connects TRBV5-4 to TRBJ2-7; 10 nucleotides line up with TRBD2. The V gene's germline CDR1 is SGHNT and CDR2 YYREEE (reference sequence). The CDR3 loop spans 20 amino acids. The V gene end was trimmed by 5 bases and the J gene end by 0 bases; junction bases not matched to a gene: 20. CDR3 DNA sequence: TGTGCCAGCAGATACCCTATCCTTAGCGGGGGGCTCTCTAGCTCCTACGAGCAGTACTTC. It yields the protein CASRYPILSGGLSSSYEQYF.

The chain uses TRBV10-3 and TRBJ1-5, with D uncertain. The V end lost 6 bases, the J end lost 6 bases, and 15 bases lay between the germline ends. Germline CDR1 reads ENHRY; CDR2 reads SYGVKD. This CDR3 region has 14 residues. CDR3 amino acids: CAISPSPLSQPQHF. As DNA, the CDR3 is TGTGCCATCAGCCCATCCCCTTTATCTCAGCCCCAGCATTTT.

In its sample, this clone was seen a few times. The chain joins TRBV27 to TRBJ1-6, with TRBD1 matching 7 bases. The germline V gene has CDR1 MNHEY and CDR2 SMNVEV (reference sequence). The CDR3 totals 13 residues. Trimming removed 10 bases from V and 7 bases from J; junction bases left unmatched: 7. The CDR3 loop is CATRGQTNSPLHF. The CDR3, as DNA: TGTGCCACCCGGGGACAGACAAATTCACCCCTCCACTTT.

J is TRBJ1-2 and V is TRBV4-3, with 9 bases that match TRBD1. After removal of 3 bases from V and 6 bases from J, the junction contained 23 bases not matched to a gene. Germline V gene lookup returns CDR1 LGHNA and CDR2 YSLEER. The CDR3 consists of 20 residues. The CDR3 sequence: CASSQRGAGTGLGWTDGYTF. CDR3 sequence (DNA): TGCGCCAGCAGCCAGAGGGGGGCCGGGACAGGGTTAGGGTGGACTGATGGCTACACCTTC.

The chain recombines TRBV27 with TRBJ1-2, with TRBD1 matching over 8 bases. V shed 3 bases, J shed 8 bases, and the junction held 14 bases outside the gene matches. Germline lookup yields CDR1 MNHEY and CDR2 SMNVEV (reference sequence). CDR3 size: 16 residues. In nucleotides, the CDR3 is TGTGCCAGCAGTTTCGGATCAGGGGGCTCGATGTCCGGCTACACCTTC. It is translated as CASSFGSGGSMSGYTF.

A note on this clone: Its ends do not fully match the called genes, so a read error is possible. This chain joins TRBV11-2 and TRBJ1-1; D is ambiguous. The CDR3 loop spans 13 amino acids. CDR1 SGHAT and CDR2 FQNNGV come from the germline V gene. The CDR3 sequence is CASSLGGPQKLLF. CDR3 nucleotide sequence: TGTGCCAGCAGCTTAGGTGGCCCCCAAAAGTTACTCTTT.